The 13 T cell receptor beta chains below come from one sample, sequenced in a study of T cell repertoires in cytomegalovirus infection. The antigens these receptors bind are not known. TCRdb reprocessed the reads with MiXCR, giving one entry per CDR3 protein. This table holds over 250,000 distinct CDR3 sequences, less than 25% found once. The sample consisted of cultured PBMCs, taken from culture after CMV antigen stimulation. The receptors derive from a human donor in good health (CMV status not recorded). Some clones in this sample may be carry-over from other donors' samples.

The chain recombines TRBV4-3 with TRBJ1-2, with 9 bases fitting TRBD1. Germline V gene data show CDR1 as LGHNA and CDR2 as YSLEER. This CDR3 is 15 amino acids long. V lost 4 bases and J lost 8; bases outside the gene matches: 11. The CDR3 here is CASSPQPGQGGGYTF. CDR3 nucleotides: TGCGCCAGCAGCCCCCAGCCGGGACAGGGTGGGGGCTACACCTTC.

The sample holds many counts of this clonotype. The chain links TRBV6-1 to TRBJ2-3; tentative D call: TRBD1 (6 bases). Trimming pared 6 bases from V and 6 bases from J, leaving 16 bases between. CDR1 MNHNS and CDR2 SASEGT come from the germline V gene. There are 14 residues in the CDR3. The CDR3 region is CASRPTGSGDTQYF. The CDR3 coding sequence is TGTGCCAGCAGACCAACAGGGTCGGGGGATACGCAGTATTTT.

This clonotype occurred many times. This chain uses TRBV7-9 with TRBJ2-7, with a possible D match to TRBD2 (6 bases). CDR1 is SEHNR and CDR2 is FQNEAQ in the germline V gene (reference sequence). The CDR3 runs to 15 residues. Deletions cut 3 bases from V and 4 bases from J, with 16 bases between. The CDR3 DNA follows: TGTGCCAGCAGCTTGTCTAGCGCGAACGTTTACGAGCAGTACGTC. Amino acid sequence: CASSLSSANVYEQYV.

The J gene is TRBJ2-1, the V gene TRBV6-2 or TRBV6-3, with 10 nucleotides matching TRBD2. The V segment lost 4 bases and the J segment 9 bases; nucleotides outside the gene matches: 9. The CDR3 extends over 15 amino acids. Germline V gene lookup returns CDR1 MNHEY and CDR2 SVGEGT. CDR3 residues: CASSSPGLAVAEQFF. As DNA, the CDR3 is TGTGCCAGCAGTTCCCCCGGACTAGCGGTGGCTGAGCAGTTCTTC.

Worth noting for this clonotype: Possible read error: a much larger clone is one base away. The CDR3 DNA reads TGTGCCAGCAGCTTAGGGTTGGGGTCGAGCGAGCAGTACGTC. Translated, it gives CASSLGLGSSEQYV. J is TRBJ2-7 and V is TRBV7-9, with unresolved D. CDR3 length equals 14 residues. The V and J ends lost 1 base and 6 bases respectively, with 13 bases between them. Germline lookup yields CDR1 SEHNR and CDR2 FQNEAQ (reference sequence).

This clonotype turned up a few times. The chain's CDR3 is CASSSPGPKLFF. The DNA for the CDR3 is TGTGCCAGCAGTTCCCCCGGCCCAAAACTGTTTTTT. This chain links TRBV27 with TRBJ1-4, with D uncertain. Looked up from germline, CDR1 is MNHEY and CDR2 is SMNVEV (reference sequence). The CDR3 is 12 residues long. The ends were cut back, 4 bases at V and 10 bases at J, with 10 bases in the middle.

This chain links TRBV5-4 with TRBJ1-2; possibly TRBD1 for D (5 bases). Germline loops: CDR1 SGHNT, CDR2 YYREEE (reference sequence). The V gene lost 2 bases and the J gene lost 0 bases, with 11 bases spanning the gap. This CDR3 spans 15 amino acids. CDR3 sequence reads: CASSFRQRTNYGYTF. CDR3 DNA: TGTGCCAGCAGCTTCCGACAGCGAACTAACTATGGCTACACCTTC.

V is TRBV9 and J is TRBJ2-1; 10 positions match TRBD2. The CDR3 consists of 15 residues. V shed 0 bases, J shed 9 bases, and the junction held 6 bases outside the gene matches. CDR1 and CDR2 (germline): SGDLS, YYNGEE. CDR3: CASSVELAGAVEQFF. The CDR3 DNA follows: TGTGCCAGCAGCGTAGAGCTAGCGGGAGCGGTTGAGCAGTTCTTC.

The chain joins TRBV29-1 to TRBJ1-1; 9 bases map to TRBD1. CDR1 SQVTM and CDR2 ANQGSEA come from the germline V gene. The ends lost 5 bases at V and 5 bases at J; junction bases unmatched: 6. This CDR3 contains 13 residues. For the CDR3, the DNA is TGCAGCGTTCCCAGACAGGGGGGAACTGAAGCTTTCTTT. Translating gives CSVPRQGGTEAFF.

This clonotype was detected a few times. The V call is TRBV20-1, the J call TRBJ2-7; no clear D gene. The CDR3 runs 12 residues. Germline V gives CDR1 DFQATT, CDR2 SNEGSKA (reference sequence). Between the trimmed V and J ends, which lost 2 bases and 2 bases, there was a span of 7 bases. The CDR3: CSARFVTYEQYF. Here the CDR3 DNA reads TGCAGTGCTAGATTCGTTACCTACGAGCAGTACTTC.

This rearrangement joins TRBV5-6 to TRBJ2-1; D unclear. Germline assignment: CDR1 SGHDT and CDR2 YYEEEE. V shed 6 bases and J shed 0 bases, with 16 bases lying between them. The CDR3 spans 16 residues. CDR3 nucleotide sequence: TGTGCCAGCACCCGGAGCCTAGTTAGCTCCTACAATGAGCAGTTCTTC. Protein: CASTRSLVSSYNEQFF.

This clonotype was counted many times. The chain recombines TRBV7-9 with TRBJ1-5, with a tentative D call TRBD1 (5 bases). The V and J ends lost 5 bases and 5 bases respectively, with 22 bases between them. The V gene's germline CDR1 is SEHNR and CDR2 FQNEAQ (reference sequence). The CDR3 sequence is 17 residues long. The CDR3 sequence is CASSPLGLGTGHQPQHF. Written as DNA, the CDR3 is TGTGCCAGCAGCCCACTCGGTTTGGGGACCGGTCATCAGCCCCAGCATTTT.

This clonotype was seen only a few times. The V gene is TRBV6-6, the J gene TRBJ1-5, with D hard to call. The V and J ends lost 7 bases and 7 bases respectively, with 11 bases between them. The V gene's germline CDR1 is MNHNY and CDR2 SVGAGI (reference sequence). The length of the CDR3 is 12 residues. The CDR3 reads CASTEGLQPQHF. The DNA of the CDR3 is TGTGCCAGCACCGAGGGTCTCCAGCCCCAGCATTTT.